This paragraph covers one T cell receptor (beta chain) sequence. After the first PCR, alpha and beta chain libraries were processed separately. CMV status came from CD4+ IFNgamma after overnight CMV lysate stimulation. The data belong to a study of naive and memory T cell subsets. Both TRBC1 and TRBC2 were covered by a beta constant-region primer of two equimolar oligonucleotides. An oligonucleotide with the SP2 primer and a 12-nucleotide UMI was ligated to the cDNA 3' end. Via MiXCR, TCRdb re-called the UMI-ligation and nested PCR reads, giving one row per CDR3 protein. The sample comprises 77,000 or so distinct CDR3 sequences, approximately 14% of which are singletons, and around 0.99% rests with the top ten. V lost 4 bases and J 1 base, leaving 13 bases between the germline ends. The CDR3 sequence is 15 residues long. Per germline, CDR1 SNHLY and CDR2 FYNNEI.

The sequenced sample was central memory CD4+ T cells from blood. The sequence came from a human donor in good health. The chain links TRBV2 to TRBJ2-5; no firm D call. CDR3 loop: CASSGPGFFQETQYF. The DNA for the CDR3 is TGTGCCAGCAGTGGGCCAGGCTTTTTCCAAGAGACCCAGTACTTC.